This paragraph covers one T cell receptor beta chain sequence. This specimen belongs to a study of T cell responses to AZD1222 COVID-19 vaccine. The CDR3 spans 13 residues. V lost 0 bases and J 4 bases, leaving 5 bases between the germline ends. CDR1 is LGHDT and CDR2 is YNNKEL in the germline V gene (reference sequence). Only in-frame clones appear in the TCRdb table, and some are missing; sequencing was by immunoSEQ multiplex PCR. There are 160,000 or so clones in the sample; around 89% occur only once, and 3.5% to 5.5% lies in the top ten. The rearrangement uses TRBV3-1 (or the pseudogene TRBV3-2) and TRBJ2-3, with D unclear. This specimen was peripheral blood, taken 28 days after the second dose of the MenACWY control vaccine. The origin of this receptor is an adult who received the MenACWY meningococcal vaccine as a control. The CDR3 bases are TGTGCCAGCAGCCAAGATGGGGCAGATACGCAGTATTTT. It encodes CASSQDGADTQYF.